The sequence of this TCR beta chain was determined in a study of T-cell reconstitution after alpha-beta-depleted transplantation in children. The sample holds a few counts of this clonotype. The germline gives CDR1 DFQATT, CDR2 SNEGSKA (reference sequence). Losses at the gene ends were 6 bases for V and 4 bases for J; bases not matched to a gene: 3. The CDR3 extends over 13 amino acids. Unique molecular identifiers were built into the TCRbeta library. TCRdb re-called the PCR reads with MiXCR, one entry per CDR3 protein. The table shows 400,000 to 500,000 distinct CDR3 sequences, with approximately 11% occurring only once.

This receptor was taken from a human donor who donated a stem cell graft to a child with acute myeloid leukemia. The sample consisted of PBMCs from the stem cell graft donor, taken from the stem cell graft. The chain combines TRBV20-1 with TRBJ1-6, with 7 bases fitting TRBD1. This chain's CDR3 is CSARTGYNSPLHF. CDR3 nucleotides: TGCAGTGCCCGGACAGGTTATAATTCACCCCTCCACTTT.